This TCR beta chain is from a study of cytomegalovirus exposure and HLA in healthy donors. General observations from the study: Some V segments (TRBV6-2 and TRBV6-3 among them) were excluded as indistinguishable. Serostatus for CMV was the only available immune exposure information. Looking again later, the authors saw that most CMV-associated TCR beta chains seemed HLA-restricted. In a later analysis, TCR beta V- and J-gene trimming showed a link to a missense DCLRE1C variant.

The CDR3 spans 12 residues. Germline-derived CDR1 and CDR2 are SGHAT and FQNNGV. V trimming: 1 base; J trimming: 6 bases; junction bases outside the gene matches: 0. The PCR ran on 60 Vbeta and 13 Jbeta primers. Clones were read by immunoSEQ multiplex PCR, and TCRdb kept only the in-frame ones, dropping some. The sample comprises about 160,000 clones, just under 80% of which are singletons, and 9% to 10% rests with the top ten. With regard to this clone: Its cognate antigen is unknown.

The origin of this receptor is a man aged 18 to 30 in good health and CMV-seropositive. Sequenced input: PBMCs. The gene calls are TRBV11-2 and TRBJ2-7; TRBD2 matches at 7 bases. This chain's CDR3 is CASSLGGGEQYF. The CDR3 DNA reads TGTGCCAGCAGCTTAGGGGGGGGCGAGCAGTACTTC.